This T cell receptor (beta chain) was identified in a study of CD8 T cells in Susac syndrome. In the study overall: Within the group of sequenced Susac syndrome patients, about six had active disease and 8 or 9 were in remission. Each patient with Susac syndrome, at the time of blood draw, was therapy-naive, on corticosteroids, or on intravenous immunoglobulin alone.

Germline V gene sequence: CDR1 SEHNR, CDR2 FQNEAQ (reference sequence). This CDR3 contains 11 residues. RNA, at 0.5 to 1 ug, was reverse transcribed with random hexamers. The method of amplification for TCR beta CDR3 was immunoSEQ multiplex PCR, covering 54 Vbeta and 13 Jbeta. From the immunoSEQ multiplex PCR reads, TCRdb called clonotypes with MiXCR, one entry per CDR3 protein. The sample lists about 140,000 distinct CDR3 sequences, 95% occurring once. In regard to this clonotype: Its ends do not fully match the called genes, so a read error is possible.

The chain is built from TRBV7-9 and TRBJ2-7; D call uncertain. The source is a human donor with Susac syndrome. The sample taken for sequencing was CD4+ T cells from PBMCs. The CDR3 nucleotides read TGTGCCAGCAGCCAAAATGGCCACGATGTCTTC. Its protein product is CASSQNGHDVF.